The next 28 T cell receptor beta chains were all read from a single sample in a study of blood T cell repertoires in COVID-19. Sequencing used immunoSEQ multiplex PCR; TCRdb keeps in-frame clones, though not all of them. The repertoire includes about 370,000 clones, around 87% of them detected once, and about 1% sits in the top ten. Sequencing input: PBMCs or T cells enriched from blood (not recorded which). These TCRs come from a man between 18 and 35 years old who had recovered from COVID-19.

V and J are TRBV28 and TRBJ2-7; D is unresolved. The CDR3 length is 16 residues. V lost 5 bases, J lost 4 bases, and 21 bases lay in between. Germline values: CDR1 MDHEN, CDR2 SYDVKM. The CDR3, as DNA: TGTGCCAGCAGTGGCCCTCTCGTGGCACCTCCTTACGAGCAGTACTTC. As protein: CASSGPLVAPPYEQYF.

The rearrangement joins TRBV30 to TRBJ2-5; 12 bases line up with TRBD2. Germline V gene sequence: CDR1 GTSNPN, CDR2 SVGIG (reference sequence). CDR3 length: 14 amino acids. V shed 2 bases, J shed 4 bases, and the junction held 2 bases outside the gene matches. CDR3 DNA: TGTGCCTGGAGTTCTAGCGGGAGGGGAGAGACCCAGTACTTC. Protein sequence: CAWSSSGRGETQYF.

The rearrangement joins TRBV19 to TRBJ1-5; D not certain. Trimming cost V 7 bases and J 0 bases, with 7 bases left between them. The CDR3 consists of 13 residues. Germline assignment: CDR1 LNHDA and CDR2 SQIVND (reference sequence). The DNA of the CDR3 is TGTGCCAGTAACCAGCGTAGCAATCAGCCCCAGCATTTT. Translation: CASNQRSNQPQHF.

CDR3 amino acids: CASSLKQGYEQYF. CDR3 nucleotide sequence: TGTGCCAGTAGTCTCAAACAGGGGTACGAGCAGTACTTC. The chain employs TRBV19 and TRBJ2-7; 7 bases fit TRBD1. CDR3 length: 13 amino acids. Germline V gives CDR1 LNHDA, CDR2 SQIVND (reference sequence). J was trimmed by 4 bases and V by 5 bases; bases with no gene match: 5.

The V call is TRBV4-1, the J call TRBJ2-3, with D maybe TRBD1 (5 bases). Germline V gene lookup returns CDR1 MGHRA and CDR2 YSYEKL. The V and J ends lost 4 bases and 4 bases respectively, with 12 bases between them. The CDR3 has 14 residues. CDR3 in amino acids: CASSLVGRADTQYF. DNA for the CDR3: TGCGCCAGCAGCCTAGTGGGCAGGGCAGATACGCAGTATTTT.

The rearrangement uses TRBV3-1 (or the pseudogene TRBV3-2) and TRBJ1-4; 7 bases map to TRBD1. This CDR3 has 11 residues. The V gene's germline CDR1 is LGHDT and CDR2 YNNKEL (reference sequence). V lost 3 bases to trimming and J lost 15 bases; unmatched junction nucleotides: 4. The CDR3 bases are TGTGCCAGCAGCCAGACCGGGACAGTGTTTTTT. It codes for CASSQTGTVFF.

The chain combines TRBV18 with TRBJ2-7, with 9 bases fitting TRBD1. The V and J ends lost 3 bases and 5 bases, in that order; junction bases with no gene match: 8. In germline, CDR1 is KGHSH, CDR2 LQKENI. The CDR3 spans 15 residues. This CDR3 reads CASSPGTGLGNEQYF. The CDR3 DNA is TGTGCCAGCTCACCTGGGACAGGGCTGGGGAACGAGCAGTACTTC.

This clone was recorded only once. This chain connects TRBV29-1 to TRBJ2-3; TRBD2 might be the D (5 bases). V was shortened by 4 bases and J by 1 base, with 9 bases between the two germline ends. The CDR3 has 13 residues. Germline lookup yields CDR1 SQVTM and CDR2 ANQGSEA. The CDR3 protein is CSVVLRGTDTQYF. The CDR3 DNA sequence: TGCAGCGTTGTACTGCGGGGCACAGATACGCAGTATTTT.

The genes are TRBV28 and TRBJ1-1, with D possibly being TRBD1 (6 bases). Deletions cut 8 bases from V and 5 bases from J, with 33 bases between. CDR1 MDHEN and CDR2 SYDVKM come from the germline V gene. This CDR3 region has 19 residues. The CDR3 region has the DNA TGTGCCAGCCAACCAATTCCGTTCTCTACCGGGACAAAGTGGACTGAAGCTTTCTTT. This codes for CASQPIPFSTGTKWTEAFF.

The chain is built from TRBV28 and TRBJ2-7; the match to TRBD1 covers 8 bases. Trimming cost V 1 base and J 3 bases; bases outside gene matches: 5. Looked up from germline, CDR1 is MDHEN and CDR2 is SYDVKM. The length of the CDR3 is 15 residues. The CDR3 reads CASSLSGTGNYEQYF. In DNA, the CDR3 is TGTGCCAGCAGTTTATCCGGGACAGGAAACTACGAGCAGTACTTC.

In this sample, this clone turned up a few times. The chain has TRBV19 and TRBJ1-2; D gene uncertain. The CDR3 totals 12 residues. The germline CDR1 and CDR2 sequences are LNHDA and SQIVND (reference sequence). The V end lost 7 bases, the J end lost 1 base, and 7 bases lay between the germline ends. DNA for the CDR3: TGTGCCAGTAAGGAGGGTAACTATGGCTACACCTTC. It is translated as CASKEGNYGYTF.

The chain couples TRBV28 to TRBJ2-2; D not certain. CDR3 size: 12 residues. In germline, CDR1 is MDHEN, CDR2 SYDVKM. CDR3 protein: CGAGLNTGELFF. DNA of the CDR3: TGTGGGGCCGGTCTAAACACCGGGGAGCTGTTTTTT.

In nucleotides, the CDR3 is TGTGCCATCAGCCCGGACAGGGGTAGACAGACCCAGTACTTC. Protein product: CAISPDRGRQTQYF. This chain uses TRBV10-3 with TRBJ2-5; 9 bases match TRBD1. V was clipped by 6 bases and J by 6 bases; unmatched bases: 8. CDR1 is ENHRY and CDR2 is SYGVKD in the germline V gene. This CDR3 has 14 residues.

The chain uses TRBV6-1 and TRBJ2-3, with 7 bases that match TRBD2. This CDR3 is built from 18 residues. V trimming: 4 bases; J trimming: 7 bases; junction bases outside the gene matches: 20. From germline, CDR1 is MNHNS and CDR2 SASEGT. The CDR3 spells CASSGGRGGLPVRNTQYF. As DNA, the CDR3 is TGTGCCAGCAGTGGGGGGAGGGGCGGCCTACCGGTTAGGAATACGCAGTATTTT.

CDR3 sequence: CASKNTGGYGPKYYGYTF. The DNA for the CDR3 is TGTGCCAGCAAAAATACAGGGGGCTATGGACCGAAATACTATGGCTACACCTTC. V gene TRBV7-2 combines with J gene TRBJ1-2, with TRBD1 matching 9 bases. This CDR3 is built from 18 residues. With V trimmed by 7 bases and J by 3 bases, 18 bases remained unmatched. CDR1 is SGHTA and CDR2 is FQGNSA in the germline V gene.

The rearrangement links TRBV4-2 to TRBJ1-1; D is unresolved. This CDR3 contains 14 residues. Germline V gene sequence: CDR1 LGHNA, CDR2 YNFKEQ. The V end lost 4 bases, the J end lost 6 bases, and 15 bases lay between the germline ends. This CDR3 reads CASSLQPGSSEAFF. CDR3 DNA sequence: TGTGCCAGCAGCCTCCAACCGGGGAGTTCTGAAGCTTTCTTT.

In regard to this clone: Because the CDR3's place on the DNA is in doubt, the DNA is left out and the CDR3 is given as listed by TCRdb. V is TRBV21-1 and J is TRBJ2-3; no check of the table's D call, TRBD2, against the DNA was made. TRBV21-1 is marked as a pseudogene. The CDR3 sequence runs 16 residues, both termini included. CDR3: CASSKVGGGAADTQYF.

The chain links TRBV10-3 to TRBJ2-3, with D hard to call. V lost 6 bases to trimming and J lost 4 bases, with 8 bases between them. CDR1 is ENHRY and CDR2 is SYGVKD in the germline V gene. The CDR3 has 12 residues. CDR3 loop: CAISTVSDTQYF. For the CDR3, the DNA is TGTGCCATCAGCACAGTTTCAGATACGCAGTATTTT.

This chain connects TRBV27 to TRBJ1-2, with D tentatively TRBD1 (6 bases). The CDR3 covers 13 residues. Trimming left V 1 base short and J 8 bases short, with 11 bases between. Germline CDR1 and CDR2: MNHEY and SMNVEV (reference sequence). The CDR3 DNA follows: TGTGCCAGCAGTTTATATTCAGGGGAGGGCTACACCTTC. Translating gives CASSLYSGEGYTF.

In DNA, the CDR3 is TGTGCCAGCAGTTCAGGGGCAATCTATGGCTACACCTTC. Residues: CASSSGAIYGYTF. The chain joins TRBV28 to TRBJ1-2, with D maybe TRBD1 (6 bases). Germline V gene lookup returns CDR1 MDHEN and CDR2 SYDVKM. Trimming shortened V by 4 bases and J by 4 bases, and 10 bases separated the two germline ends. The CDR3 contains 13 residues.

This chain links TRBV5-6 with TRBJ2-7; a possible D gene is TRBD1 (6 bases). The CDR3 has 13 residues. Trimming took off 4 bases at V and 3 bases at J, with 11 bases between the two ends. Germline V gene data show CDR1 as SGHDT and CDR2 as YYEEEE. The chain's CDR3 is CASSRNRVYEQYF. CDR3 coding DNA: TGTGCCAGCAGCAGGAACAGGGTCTACGAGCAGTACTTC.

This clone was seen only once. The chain has TRBV28 and TRBJ1-5; 7 bases map to TRBD1. Germline lookup yields CDR1 MDHEN and CDR2 SYDVKM. The CDR3 has 18 residues. V dropped 3 bases and J dropped 3; count of bases not matched to a gene: 14. The CDR3 bases are TGTGCCAGCAGTTTTGGGCGTCGAACAGGGGTTTACAATCAGCCCCAGCATTTT. It encodes CASSFGRRTGVYNQPQHF.

CDR3 in amino acids: CASSAGQGPGNTIYF. CDR3 nucleotides: TGTGCCAGCAGCGCGGGACAGGGGCCTGGAAACACCATATATTTT. The chain recombines TRBV27 with TRBJ1-3; 10 bases map to TRBD1. The CDR3 has 15 residues. Losses at the gene ends were 6 bases for V and 2 bases for J; bases not matched to a gene: 4. Germline lookup yields CDR1 MNHEY and CDR2 SMNVEV (reference sequence).

This clone was recorded once. V and J are TRBV9 and TRBJ2-7; D possibly corresponds to TRBD1 (5 bases). Germline V CDR1 and CDR2: SGDLS, YYNGEE. V was clipped by 0 bases and J by 1 base, with 14 bases between them. This CDR3 has 16 residues. The CDR3 reads CASSVGPGQRSYEQYF. As DNA, the CDR3 is TGTGCCAGCAGCGTAGGTCCAGGGCAGAGGTCCTACGAGCAGTACTTC. The full variable domain, its missing parts supplied by reference TRBV9 and TRBJ2-7, is DSGVTQTPKHLITATGQRVTLRCSPRSGDLSVYWYQQSLDQGLQFLIQYYNGEERAKGNILERFSAQQFPDLHSELNLSSLELGDSALYFCASSVGPGQRSYEQYFGPGTRLTVT.

The V gene is TRBV29-1, the J gene TRBJ2-1; 15 bases fit TRBD2. Germline values: CDR1 SQVTM, CDR2 ANQGSEA. This CDR3 comprises 20 residues. V shed 2 bases and J 0 bases; nucleotides not matched to a gene: 11. The CDR3 is CSVESSSGLAGGFSYNEQFF. DNA of the CDR3: TGCAGCGTTGAATCCTCGTCGGGACTAGCGGGGGGATTCTCCTACAATGAGCAGTTCTTC.

The chain links TRBV7-3 to TRBJ2-7, with 7 bases lining up with TRBD2. The germline gives CDR1 SGHTA, CDR2 FQGTGA. J lost 3 bases, V lost 5 bases, and 4 bases had no gene match. CDR3 length equals 13 residues. The CDR3, as DNA: TGTGCCAGCAGCCCCGGCGGGGGCTACGAGCAGTACTTC. Its translation: CASSPGGGYEQYF.

This chain uses TRBV5-6 with TRBJ1-3; D is unclear. Germline V gives CDR1 SGHDT, CDR2 YYEEEE. The ends were cut back, 5 bases at V and 0 bases at J, with 9 bases in the middle. The CDR3 consists of 14 residues. CDR3 bases: TGTGCCAGCAGGACGGGTCACTCTGGAAACACCATATATTTT. Translating it yields CASRTGHSGNTIYF.

This chain connects TRBV7-9 to TRBJ2-2, with a possible D match to TRBD2 (7 bases). Trimming stripped 4 bases from V and 5 bases from J, with 14 bases between. The CDR3 contains 15 residues. The germline V gene has CDR1 SEHNR and CDR2 FQNEAQ (reference sequence). The CDR3, as DNA: TGTGCCAGCAGCTCTCCACAGGGAGGGACCGGGGAGCTGTTTTTT. Protein sequence: CASSSPQGGTGELFF.